The rows below give T cell receptor beta chains drawn from one sample of a study of radiotherapy plus CTLA-4 blockade in lung cancer. Clones were sequenced by immunoSEQ multiplex PCR, and TCRdb holds only the in-frame ones, with some missing. The sample lists fewer than 55,000 clones, approximately 84% occurring once. The source material was peripheral blood, sampled from a patient treated with radiotherapy plus ipilimumab. These receptors were obtained from a human donor with non-small cell lung cancer whose response to radiotherapy plus ipilimumab could not be evaluated. The CDR3 runs from the conserved cysteine through the conserved F or W. The order of the fields is clone size, D gene, V gene, J gene, CDR3 DNA, CDR3 protein. The D gene is left open where the match is weak. Clone size appears in some rows only: once, few, many, or a class for an expanded clone.

clone size: .; D gene: .; V gene: TRBV7-3; J gene: TRBJ1-2; CDR3 DNA: TGTGCCAGCAGCTTAAATGGGAGGGGGGATTCTAACTATGGCTACACCTTC; CDR3 protein: CASSLNGRGDSNYGYTF
clone size: .; D gene: .; V gene: TRBV4-3; J gene: TRBJ2-1; CDR3 DNA: TGCGCCAGCAGCCAAGATGAAGGGAGGTTAGATGAGCAGTTCTTC; CDR3 protein: CASSQDEGRLDEQFF
clone size: .; D gene: TRBD1; V gene: TRBV7-2; J gene: TRBJ1-1; CDR3 DNA: TGTGCCAGCAGCACCAGACAGGGTGAGGTTGAAGCTTTCTTT; CDR3 protein: CASSTRQGEVEAFF
clone size: once; D gene: .; V gene: TRBV28; J gene: TRBJ1-3; CDR3 DNA: TGTGCCTCATCGGGAAACCGAAACACCATATATTTT; CDR3 protein: CASSGNRNTIYF
clone size: .; D gene: .; V gene: TRBV12-5; J gene: TRBJ2-1; CDR3 DNA: TGTGCTAGTGGTTTGTTAACGTCGGGCAGGGGCAGCTCCTACAATGAGCAGTTCTTC; CDR3 protein: CASGLLTSGRGSSYNEQFF
clone size: few; D gene: .; V gene: TRBV6-1; J gene: TRBJ1-4; CDR3 DNA: TGTGCCAGCAGGGGAGGGGGTTTCGAAAAACTGTTTTTT; CDR3 protein: CASRGGGFEKLFF
clone size: .; D gene: .; V gene: TRBV9; J gene: TRBJ2-1; CDR3 DNA: TGTGCCAGCAGCGTAGGTGTCGCGGGAGAGCAGTTCTTC; CDR3 protein: CASSVGVAGEQFF
clone size: .; D gene: .; V gene: TRBV10-3; J gene: TRBJ1-2; CDR3 DNA: TGTGCCATCAGTGGTCAGGTTAACTATGGCTACACCTTC; CDR3 protein: CAISGQVNYGYTF
clone size: medium-sized; D gene: TRBD1; V gene: TRBV6-5; J gene: TRBJ1-5; CDR3 DNA: TGTGCCAGCAGGTCCGGACAGGGGAAGTACCAGCCCCAGCATTTT; CDR3 protein: CASRSGQGKYQPQHF
clone size: .; D gene: .; V gene: TRBV11-2; J gene: TRBJ2-7; CDR3 DNA: TGTGCCAGCAGCTTAGATCTTCGGGGGGCGGATAGGACCTACGAGCAGTACTTC; CDR3 protein: CASSLDLRGADRTYEQYF
clone size: .; D gene: .; V gene: TRBV9; J gene: TRBJ1-2; CDR3 DNA: TGTGCCAGCAGCAATTCCGGGGGGGCTAACTATGGCTACACCTTC; CDR3 protein: CASSNSGGANYGYTF
clone size: once; D gene: .; V gene: TRBV7-9; J gene: TRBJ2-7; CDR3 DNA: TGTGCCAGCAGCAATTCGGGAGCATACGAGCAGTACTTC; CDR3 protein: CASSNSGAYEQYF
clone size: once; D gene: .; V gene: TRBV7-2; J gene: TRBJ2-7; CDR3 DNA: TGTGCCAGCAGCCCCCCCGGGCTACCGTCGGGAGAGCAGTACTTC; CDR3 protein: CASSPPGLPSGEQYF
clone size: .; D gene: .; V gene: TRBV7-9; J gene: TRBJ1-1; CDR3 DNA: TGTGCCAGCAGCCCCCCCGGTGACACTGAAGCTTTCTTT; CDR3 protein: CASSPPGDTEAFF
clone size: .; D gene: .; V gene: TRBV5-1; J gene: TRBJ1-1; CDR3 DNA: TGCGCCAGCAGCTACCAATGGGGGGACACTGAAGCTTTCTTT; CDR3 protein: CASSYQWGDTEAFF